A single T cell receptor beta chain is shown here with its context. Its antigen remains unidentified. These data belong to a study of a mutant IDH1 vaccine in newly diagnosed glioma. Background on the study: Earlier therapy was either radiotherapy, temozolomide, or both, and most got both. Whole-study findings and limits: Pseudoprogression showed no apparent link to changes in top peripheral T cell clonotypes.

Method: immunoSEQ multiplex PCR; TCRdb's copy keeps in-frame clones and lacks some. The data hold roughly 68,000 clones, with roughly 71% observed a single time. This CDR3 contains 15 residues. V lost 2 bases and J lost 2, with 10 bases in between. CDR1 and CDR2 (germline): SGHRS, YFSETQ. Time point denoted: week 35, safety follow-up. Every vaccination contained 300 ug of the mutant IDH1 20-mer peptide and was paired with topical imiquimod. This receptor was taken from a man between 50 and 59 years old with glioma. Here the sequenced sample was PBMCs, taken from a glioma patient whose treatment included an IDH1 peptide vaccine. The chain combines TRBV5-1 with TRBJ2-2, with D possibly TRBD1 on 6 matching bases. CDR3 nucleotide sequence: TGCGCCAGCAGCTTAAGACAGGAAAACACCGGGGAGCTGTTTTTT. Translation: CASSLRQENTGELFF. The full variable domain, completed using reference TRBV5-1 and TRBJ2-2, is KAGVTQTPRYLIKTRGQQVTLSCSPISGHRSVSWYQQTPGQGLQFLFEYFSETQRNKGNFPGRFSGRQFSNSRSEMNVSTLELGDSALYLCASSLRQENTGELFFGEGSRLTVL.